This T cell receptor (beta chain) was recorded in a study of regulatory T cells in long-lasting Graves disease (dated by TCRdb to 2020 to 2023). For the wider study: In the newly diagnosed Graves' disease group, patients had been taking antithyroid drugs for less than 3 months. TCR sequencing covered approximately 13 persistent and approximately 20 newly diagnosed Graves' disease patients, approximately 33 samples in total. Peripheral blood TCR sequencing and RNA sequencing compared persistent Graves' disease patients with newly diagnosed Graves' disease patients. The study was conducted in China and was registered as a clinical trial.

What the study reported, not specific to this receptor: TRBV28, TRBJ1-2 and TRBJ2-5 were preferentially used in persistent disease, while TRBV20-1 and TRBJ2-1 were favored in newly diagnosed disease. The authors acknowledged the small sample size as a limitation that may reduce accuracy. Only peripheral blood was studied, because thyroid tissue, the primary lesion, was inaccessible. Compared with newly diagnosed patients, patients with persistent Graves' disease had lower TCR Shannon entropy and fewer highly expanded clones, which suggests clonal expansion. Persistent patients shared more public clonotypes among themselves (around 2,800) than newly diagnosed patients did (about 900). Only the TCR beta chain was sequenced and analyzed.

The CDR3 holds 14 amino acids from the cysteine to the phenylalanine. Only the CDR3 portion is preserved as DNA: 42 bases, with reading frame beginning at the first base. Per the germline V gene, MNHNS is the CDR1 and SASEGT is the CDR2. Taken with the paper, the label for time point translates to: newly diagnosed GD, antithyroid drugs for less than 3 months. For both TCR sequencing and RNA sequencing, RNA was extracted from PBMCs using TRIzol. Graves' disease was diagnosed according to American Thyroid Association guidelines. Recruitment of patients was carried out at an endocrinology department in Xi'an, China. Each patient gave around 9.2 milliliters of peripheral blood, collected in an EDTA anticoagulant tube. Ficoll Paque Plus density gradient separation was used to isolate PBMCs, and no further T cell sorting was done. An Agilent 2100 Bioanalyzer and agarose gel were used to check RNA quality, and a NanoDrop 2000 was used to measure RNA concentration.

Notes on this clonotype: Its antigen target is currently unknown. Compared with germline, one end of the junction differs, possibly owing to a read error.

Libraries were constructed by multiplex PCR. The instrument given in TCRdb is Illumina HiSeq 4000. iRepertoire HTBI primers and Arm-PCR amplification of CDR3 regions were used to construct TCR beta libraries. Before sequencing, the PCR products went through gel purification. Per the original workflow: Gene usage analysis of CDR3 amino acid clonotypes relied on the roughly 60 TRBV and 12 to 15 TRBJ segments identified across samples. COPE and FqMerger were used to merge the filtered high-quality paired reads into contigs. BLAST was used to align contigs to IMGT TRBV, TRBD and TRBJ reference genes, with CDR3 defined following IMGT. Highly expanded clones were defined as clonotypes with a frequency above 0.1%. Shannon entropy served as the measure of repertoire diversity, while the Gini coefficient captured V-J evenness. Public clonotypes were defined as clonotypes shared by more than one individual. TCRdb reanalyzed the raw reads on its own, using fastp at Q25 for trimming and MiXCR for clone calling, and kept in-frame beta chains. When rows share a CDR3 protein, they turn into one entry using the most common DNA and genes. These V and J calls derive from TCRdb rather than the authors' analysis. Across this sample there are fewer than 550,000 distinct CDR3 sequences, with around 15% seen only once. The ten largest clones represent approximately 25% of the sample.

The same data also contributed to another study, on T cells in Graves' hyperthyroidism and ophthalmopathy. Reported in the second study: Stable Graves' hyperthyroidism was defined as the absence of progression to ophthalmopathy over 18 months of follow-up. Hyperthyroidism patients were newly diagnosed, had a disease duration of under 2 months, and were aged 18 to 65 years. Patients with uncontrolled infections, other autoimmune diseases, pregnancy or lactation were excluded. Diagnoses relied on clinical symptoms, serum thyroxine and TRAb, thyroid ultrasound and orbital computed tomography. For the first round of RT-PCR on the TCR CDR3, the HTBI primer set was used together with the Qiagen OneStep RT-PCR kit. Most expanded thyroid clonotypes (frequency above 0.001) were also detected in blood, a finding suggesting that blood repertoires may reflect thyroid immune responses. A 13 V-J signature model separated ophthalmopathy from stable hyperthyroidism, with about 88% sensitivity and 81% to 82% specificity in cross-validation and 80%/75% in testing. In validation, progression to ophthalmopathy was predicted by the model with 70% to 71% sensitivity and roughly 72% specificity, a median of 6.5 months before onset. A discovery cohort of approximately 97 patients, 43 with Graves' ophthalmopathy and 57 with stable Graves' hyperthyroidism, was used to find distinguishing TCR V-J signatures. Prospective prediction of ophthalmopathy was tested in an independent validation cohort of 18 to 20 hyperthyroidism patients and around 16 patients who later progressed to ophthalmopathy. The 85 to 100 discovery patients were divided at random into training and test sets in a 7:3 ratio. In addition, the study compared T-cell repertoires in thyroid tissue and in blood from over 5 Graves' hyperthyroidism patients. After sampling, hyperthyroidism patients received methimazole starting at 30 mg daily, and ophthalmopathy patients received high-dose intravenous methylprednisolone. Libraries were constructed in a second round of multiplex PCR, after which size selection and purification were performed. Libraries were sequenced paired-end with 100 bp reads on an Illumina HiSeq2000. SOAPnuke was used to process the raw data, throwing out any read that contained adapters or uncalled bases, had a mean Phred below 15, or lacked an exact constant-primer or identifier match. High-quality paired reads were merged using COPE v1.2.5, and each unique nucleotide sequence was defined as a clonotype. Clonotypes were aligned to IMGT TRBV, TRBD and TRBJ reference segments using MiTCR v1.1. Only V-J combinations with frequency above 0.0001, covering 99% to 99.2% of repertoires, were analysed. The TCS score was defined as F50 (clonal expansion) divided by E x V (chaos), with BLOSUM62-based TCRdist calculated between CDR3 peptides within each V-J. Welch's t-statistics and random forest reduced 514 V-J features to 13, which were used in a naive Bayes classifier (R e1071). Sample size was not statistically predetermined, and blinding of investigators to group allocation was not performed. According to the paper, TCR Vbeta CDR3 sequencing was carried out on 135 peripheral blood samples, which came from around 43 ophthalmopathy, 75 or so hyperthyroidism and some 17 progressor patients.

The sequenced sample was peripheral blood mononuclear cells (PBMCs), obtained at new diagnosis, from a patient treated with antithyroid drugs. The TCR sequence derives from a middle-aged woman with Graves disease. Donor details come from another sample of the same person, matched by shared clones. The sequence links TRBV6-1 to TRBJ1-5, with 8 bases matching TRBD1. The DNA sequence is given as TGCGCCAGCAGCGCGGGGACAGGTGGATTGCCCCAGCATTTT. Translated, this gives CASSAGTGGLPQHF.